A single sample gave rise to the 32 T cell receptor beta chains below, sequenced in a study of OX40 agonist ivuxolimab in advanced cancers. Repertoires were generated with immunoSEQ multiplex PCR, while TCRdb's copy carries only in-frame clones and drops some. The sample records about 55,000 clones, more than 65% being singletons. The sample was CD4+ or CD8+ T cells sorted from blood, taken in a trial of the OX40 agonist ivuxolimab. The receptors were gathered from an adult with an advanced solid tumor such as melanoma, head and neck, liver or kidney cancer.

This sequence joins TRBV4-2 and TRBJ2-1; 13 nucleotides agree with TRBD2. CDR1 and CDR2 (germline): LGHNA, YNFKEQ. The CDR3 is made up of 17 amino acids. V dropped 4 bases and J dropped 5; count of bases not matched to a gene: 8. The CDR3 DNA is TGTGCCAGCAGCCCGGGACTAGCGGGGTCGTACGACAATGAGCAGTTCTTC. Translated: CASSPGLAGSYDNEQFF.

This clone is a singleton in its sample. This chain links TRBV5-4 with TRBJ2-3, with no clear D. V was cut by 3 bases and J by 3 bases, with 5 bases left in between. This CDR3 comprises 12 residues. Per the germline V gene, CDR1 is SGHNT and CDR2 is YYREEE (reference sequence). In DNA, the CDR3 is TGTGCCAGCAGCTGGCTGACAGATACGCAGTATTTT. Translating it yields CASSWLTDTQYF.

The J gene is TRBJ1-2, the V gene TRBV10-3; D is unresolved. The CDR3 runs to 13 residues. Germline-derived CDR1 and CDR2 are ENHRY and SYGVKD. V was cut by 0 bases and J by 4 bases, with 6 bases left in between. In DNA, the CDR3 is TGTGCCATCAGTGAGTCCCAGTTCTATGGCTACACCTTC. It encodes CAISESQFYGYTF.

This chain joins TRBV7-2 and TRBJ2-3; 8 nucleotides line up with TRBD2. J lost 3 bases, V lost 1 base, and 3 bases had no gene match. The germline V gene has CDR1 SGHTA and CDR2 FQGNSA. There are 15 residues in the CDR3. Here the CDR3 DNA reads TGTGCCAGCAGCTTAGGATCGGGAGGGACAGATACGCAGTATTTT. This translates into CASSLGSGGTDTQYF.

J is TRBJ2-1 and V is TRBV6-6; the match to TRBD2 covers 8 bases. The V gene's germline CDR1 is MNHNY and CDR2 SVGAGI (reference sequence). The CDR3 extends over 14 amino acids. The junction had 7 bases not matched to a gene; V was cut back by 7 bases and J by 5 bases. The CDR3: CASIGAGGNNEQFF. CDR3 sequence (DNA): TGTGCCAGCATAGGGGCGGGAGGCAACAATGAGCAGTTCTTC.

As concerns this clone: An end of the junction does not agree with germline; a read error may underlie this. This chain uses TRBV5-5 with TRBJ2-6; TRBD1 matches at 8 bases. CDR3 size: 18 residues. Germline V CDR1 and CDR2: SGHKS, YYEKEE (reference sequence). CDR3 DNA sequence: TGTGCCAGCAGCTTGGCAATTGGGACAGGTCGTGGGGGCAACGTCCTGACTTTC. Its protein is CASSLAIGTGRGGNVLTF.

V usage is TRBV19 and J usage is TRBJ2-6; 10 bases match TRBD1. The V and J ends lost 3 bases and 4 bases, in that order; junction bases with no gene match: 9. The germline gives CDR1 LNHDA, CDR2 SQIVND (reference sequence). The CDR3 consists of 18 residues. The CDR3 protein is CASSIGTGALTGANVLTF. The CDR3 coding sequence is TGTGCCAGTAGTATCGGGACAGGGGCACTAACCGGGGCCAACGTCCTGACTTTC.

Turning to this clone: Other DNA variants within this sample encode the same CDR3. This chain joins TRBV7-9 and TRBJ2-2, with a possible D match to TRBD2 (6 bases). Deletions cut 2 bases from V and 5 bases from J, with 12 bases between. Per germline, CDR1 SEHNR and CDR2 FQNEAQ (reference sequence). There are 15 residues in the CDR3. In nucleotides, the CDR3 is TGTGCCAGCAGCTTATGGGGGAGCGGGACCGGGGAGCTGTTTTTT. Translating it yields CASSLWGSGTGELFF.

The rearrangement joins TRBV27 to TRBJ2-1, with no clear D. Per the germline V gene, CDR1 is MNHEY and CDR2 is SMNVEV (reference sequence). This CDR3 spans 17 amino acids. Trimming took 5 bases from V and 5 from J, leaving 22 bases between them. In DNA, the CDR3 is TGTGCCAGCAGTCCCGCGAGTTCCCCCCAAATAAACAATGAGCAGTTCTTC. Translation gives CASSPASSPQINNEQFF.

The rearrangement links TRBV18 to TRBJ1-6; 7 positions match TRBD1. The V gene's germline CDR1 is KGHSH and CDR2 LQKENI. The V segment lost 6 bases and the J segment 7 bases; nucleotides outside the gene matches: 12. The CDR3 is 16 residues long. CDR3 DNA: TGTGCCAGCTCCGGCGGTATCGACAGGGTCAATTCACCCCTCCACTTT. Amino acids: CASSGGIDRVNSPLHF.

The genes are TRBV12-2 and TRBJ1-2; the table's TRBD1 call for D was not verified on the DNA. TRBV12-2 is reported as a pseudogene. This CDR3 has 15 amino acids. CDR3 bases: TGTGCAAGTCGCCCCGATAAGGGGGTTAACTATGGCTACACCTTC. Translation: CASRPDKGVNYGYTF.

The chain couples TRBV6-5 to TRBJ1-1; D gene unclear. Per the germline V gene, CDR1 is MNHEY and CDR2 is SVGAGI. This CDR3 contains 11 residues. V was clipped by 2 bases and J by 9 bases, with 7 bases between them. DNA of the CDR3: TGTGCCAGCAGTTACGAGCTGCAAGCTTTCTTT. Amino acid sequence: CASSYELQAFF.

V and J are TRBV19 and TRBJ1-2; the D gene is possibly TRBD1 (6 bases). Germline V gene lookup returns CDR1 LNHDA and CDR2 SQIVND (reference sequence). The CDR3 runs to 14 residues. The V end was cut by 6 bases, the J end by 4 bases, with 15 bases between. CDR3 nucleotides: TGTGCCAGTAGAATCCAGGGGCGCGGCTATGGCTACACCTTC. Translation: CASRIQGRGYGYTF.

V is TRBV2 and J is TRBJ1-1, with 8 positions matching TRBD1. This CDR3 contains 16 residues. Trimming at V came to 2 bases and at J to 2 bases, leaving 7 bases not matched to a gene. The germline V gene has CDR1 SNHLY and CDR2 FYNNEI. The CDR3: CASSEHPQGGNTEAFF. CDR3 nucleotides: TGTGCCAGCAGTGAACACCCACAGGGGGGTAACACTGAAGCTTTCTTT.

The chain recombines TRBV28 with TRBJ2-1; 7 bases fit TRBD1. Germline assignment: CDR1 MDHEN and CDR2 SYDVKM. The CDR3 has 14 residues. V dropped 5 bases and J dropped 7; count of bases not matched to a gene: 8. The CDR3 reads CASSLVTGRNEQFF. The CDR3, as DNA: TGTGCCAGCAGTCTCGTGACAGGGCGGAATGAGCAGTTCTTC. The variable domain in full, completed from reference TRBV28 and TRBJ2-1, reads DVKVTQSSRYLVKRTGEKVFLECVQDMDHENMFWYRQDPGLGLRLIYFSYDVKMKEKGDIPEGYSVSREKKERFSLILESASTNQTSMYLCASSLVTGRNEQFFGPGTRLTVL.

For the CDR3, the DNA is TGTGCCAGCAGATCTGAGTACACTGAAGCTTTCTTT. Translation gives CASRSEYTEAFF. J is TRBJ1-1 and V is TRBV6-5; D is uncertain. Germline V gene data show CDR1 as MNHEY and CDR2 as SVGAGI. Trimming took off 6 bases at V and 3 bases at J, with 8 bases between the two ends. The CDR3 length is 12 residues.

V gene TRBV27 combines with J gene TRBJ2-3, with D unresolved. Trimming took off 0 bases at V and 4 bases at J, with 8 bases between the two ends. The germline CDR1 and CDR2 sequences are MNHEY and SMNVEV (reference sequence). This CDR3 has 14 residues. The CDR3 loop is CASSLSLSADTQYF. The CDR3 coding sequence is TGTGCCAGCAGTTTATCGTTGAGCGCAGATACGCAGTATTTT.

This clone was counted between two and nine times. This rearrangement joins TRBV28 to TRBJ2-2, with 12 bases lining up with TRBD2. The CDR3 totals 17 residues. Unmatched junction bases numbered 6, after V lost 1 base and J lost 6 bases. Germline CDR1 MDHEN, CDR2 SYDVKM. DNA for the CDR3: TGTGCCAGCAGTTTATTTCGACTAGCGGGAGTAGCCGGGGAGCTGTTTTTT. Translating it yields CASSLFRLAGVAGELFF.

This chain's CDR3 is CAISESPGGNTIYF. CDR3 coding DNA: TGTGCCATCAGTGAGTCCCCGGGTGGAAACACCATATATTTT. V usage is TRBV10-3 and J usage is TRBJ1-3; no clear D. The CDR3 totals 14 residues. Germline lookup yields CDR1 ENHRY and CDR2 SYGVKD. V was cut by 0 bases and J by 3 bases, with 6 bases left in between.

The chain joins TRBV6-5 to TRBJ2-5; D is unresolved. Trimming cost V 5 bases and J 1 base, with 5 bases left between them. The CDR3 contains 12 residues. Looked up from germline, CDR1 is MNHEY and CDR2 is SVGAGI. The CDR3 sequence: CASSVFQETQYF. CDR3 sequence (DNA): TGTGCCAGCAGTGTCTTCCAAGAGACCCAGTACTTC.

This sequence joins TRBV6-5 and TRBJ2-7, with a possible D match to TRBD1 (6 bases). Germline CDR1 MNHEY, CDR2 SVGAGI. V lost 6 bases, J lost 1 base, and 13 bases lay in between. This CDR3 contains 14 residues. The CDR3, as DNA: TGTGCCAGCAGGGTCCAGGGGCATTCCTACGAGCAGTACTTC. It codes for CASRVQGHSYEQYF.

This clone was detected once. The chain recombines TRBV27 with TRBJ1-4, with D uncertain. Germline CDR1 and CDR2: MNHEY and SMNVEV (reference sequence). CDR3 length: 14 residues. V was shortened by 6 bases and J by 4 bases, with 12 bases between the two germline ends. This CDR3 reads CASSSPRSNEKLFF. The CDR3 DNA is TGTGCCAGCAGCTCACCCAGGAGTAATGAAAAACTGTTTTTT.

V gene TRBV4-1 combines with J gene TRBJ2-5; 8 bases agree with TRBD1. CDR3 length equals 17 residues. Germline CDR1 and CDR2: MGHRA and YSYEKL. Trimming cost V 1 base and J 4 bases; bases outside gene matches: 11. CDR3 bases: TGCGCCAGCAGCCAAGCCCCTTTCTCGGACAGGGCAGAGACCCAGTACTTC. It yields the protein CASSQAPFSDRAETQYF.

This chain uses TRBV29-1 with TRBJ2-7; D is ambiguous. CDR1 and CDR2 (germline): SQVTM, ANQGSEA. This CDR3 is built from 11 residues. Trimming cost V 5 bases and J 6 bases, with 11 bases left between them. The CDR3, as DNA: TGCAGCGTTAGCCCAGGACGCGAGCAGTACTTC. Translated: CSVSPGREQYF.

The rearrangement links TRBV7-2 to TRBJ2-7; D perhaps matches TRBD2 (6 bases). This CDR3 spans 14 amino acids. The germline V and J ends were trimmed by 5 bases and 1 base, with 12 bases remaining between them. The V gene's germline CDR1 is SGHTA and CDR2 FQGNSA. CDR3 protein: CASSLGLASYEQYF. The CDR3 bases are TGTGCCAGCAGCCTGGGACTCGCATCCTACGAGCAGTACTTC.

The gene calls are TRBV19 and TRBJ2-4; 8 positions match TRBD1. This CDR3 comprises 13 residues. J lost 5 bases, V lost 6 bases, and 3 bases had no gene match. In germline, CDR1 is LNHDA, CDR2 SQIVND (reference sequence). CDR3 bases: TGTGCCAGTAGAGGACAGGGTCAAAACATTCAGTACTTC. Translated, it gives CASRGQGQNIQYF.

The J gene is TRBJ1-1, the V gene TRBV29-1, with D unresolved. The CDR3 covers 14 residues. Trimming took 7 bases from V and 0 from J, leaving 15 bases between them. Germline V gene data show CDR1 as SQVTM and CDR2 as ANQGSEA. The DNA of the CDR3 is TGCAGCGGTTATAGACTGGGCTTGAACACTGAAGCTTTCTTT. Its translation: CSGYRLGLNTEAFF.

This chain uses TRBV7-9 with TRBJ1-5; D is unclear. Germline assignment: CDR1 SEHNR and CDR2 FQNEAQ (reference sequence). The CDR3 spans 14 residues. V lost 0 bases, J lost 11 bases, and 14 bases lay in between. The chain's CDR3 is CASSLAAGTQSQHF. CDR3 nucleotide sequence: TGTGCCAGCAGCTTAGCGGCTGGAACCCAATCCCAGCATTTT.

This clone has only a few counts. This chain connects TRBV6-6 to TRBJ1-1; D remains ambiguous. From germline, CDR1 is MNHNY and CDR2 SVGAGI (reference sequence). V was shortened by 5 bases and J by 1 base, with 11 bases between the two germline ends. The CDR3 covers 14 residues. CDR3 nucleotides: TGTGCCAGCAGTAAATCCCGGTCGAACACTGAAGCTTTCTTT. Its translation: CASSKSRSNTEAFF.

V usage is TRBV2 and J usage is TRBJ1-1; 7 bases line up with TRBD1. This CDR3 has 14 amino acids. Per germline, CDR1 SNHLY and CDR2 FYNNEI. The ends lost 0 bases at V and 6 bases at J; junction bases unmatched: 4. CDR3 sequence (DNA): TGTGCCAGCAGTGAAGCCCGGGACAGCCCTGAAGCTTTCTTT. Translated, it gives CASSEARDSPEAFF.

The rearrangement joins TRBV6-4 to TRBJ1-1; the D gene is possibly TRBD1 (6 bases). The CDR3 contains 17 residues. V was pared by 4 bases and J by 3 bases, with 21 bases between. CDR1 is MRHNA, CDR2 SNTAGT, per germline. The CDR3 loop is CASSVVRHRGGHTEAFF. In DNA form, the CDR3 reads TGTGCCAGCAGTGTCGTGAGACATAGGGGGGGACACACTGAAGCTTTCTTT.

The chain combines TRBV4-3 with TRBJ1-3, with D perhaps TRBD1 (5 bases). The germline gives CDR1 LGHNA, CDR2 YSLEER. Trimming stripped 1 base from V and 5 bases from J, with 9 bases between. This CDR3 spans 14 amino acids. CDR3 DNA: TGCGCCAGCAGCCAAGGCGGGACCCGAAACACCATATATTTT. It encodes CASSQGGTRNTIYF.